Listed below are T cell receptor beta chains from one sample, sequenced in a study of blood T cell repertoires in COVID-19. TCRdb's copy holds only in-frame clones and misses some; the assay was immunoSEQ multiplex PCR. The sample includes some 140,000 clones, less than 90% of them seen just once. The sequencing input was PBMCs or T cells enriched from blood (not recorded which). These receptors all stem from a man aged 35-49 years with acute COVID-19. CDR3s include the opening cysteine and the closing phenylalanine or tryptophan. The order of the fields is clone size, D gene, J gene, V gene, CDR3 DNA, CDR3 protein. D genes are given only for firm matches. A clone size is listed for some rows: how often the clone was seen (once, few, many), or a class if it is expanded.

few,.,TRBJ2-2,TRBV11-2,TGTGCCAGCAGCTTAACGGTTAACACCGGGGAGCTGTTTTTT,CASSLTVNTGELFF
once,TRBD2,TRBJ2-3,TRBV5-1,TGCGCCAGCGGAACTAGCGGGGGGGAAACAGATACGCAGTATTTT,CASGTSGGETDTQYF
.,TRBD1,TRBJ2-1,TRBV5-6,TGTGCCAGCAGCTTACTTGGACAGGACTACAATGAGCAGTTCTTC,CASSLLGQDYNEQFF
.,.,TRBJ2-7,TRBV21-1,TGTGCCAGCAGCAAAACGGGCCGTGGGGCGGGAGGATTAAGTAATGGCGAGCAGTACTTC,CASSKTGRGAGGLSNGEQYF
.,TRBD2,TRBJ2-4,TRBV19,TGTGCCAGTAGTATAGTGGGGAGGGGAGGCAAAAACATTCAGTACTTC,CASSIVGRGGKNIQYF
.,.,TRBJ1-1,TRBV9,TGTGCCAGCAGCGTAGTGTCGGACACTGAAGCTTTCTTT,CASSVVSDTEAFF
.,.,TRBJ2-6,TRBV19,TGTGCCAGTAGTATAGGAGAGTTGGCTGGGGCCAACGTCCTGACTTTC,CASSIGELAGANVLTF
.,TRBD2,TRBJ2-5,TRBV6-2/TRBV6-3,TGTGCCAGCGGTTCGGGAAAAGCGGGGCCACTGGGGGAGACCCAGTACTTC,CASGSGKAGPLGETQYF
.,TRBD1,TRBJ1-1,TRBV5-5,TGTGCCAGCATCCGGACAGGCTTGAACACTGAAGCTTTCTTT,CASIRTGLNTEAFF
.,.,TRBJ2-7,TRBV27,TGTGCCAGCAGTTTTTCGGGGTCTTACGAGCAGTACTTC,CASSFSGSYEQYF
.,.,TRBJ2-7,TRBV29-1,TGCAGCGTTGGAGACTTTAGTTCCGAGCAGTACTTC,CSVGDFSSEQYF
.,.,TRBJ1-1,TRBV28,TGTGCCAGCAGTAGACTAGTAGGATTGGGTGGCGCTGAAGCTTTCTTT,CASSRLVGLGGAEAFF
.,.,TRBJ1-6,TRBV3-1/TRBV3-2,TGTGCCAGCAGCCAAACGGGGGTCAATTCACCCCTCCACTTT,CASSQTGVNSPLHF
.,.,TRBJ2-6,TRBV11-3,TGTGCCACCAGACTAGGAAAGGCCCGAGTTCCCGGGGCCAACGTCCTGACTTTC,CATRLGKARVPGANVLTF
.,.,TRBJ2-5,TRBV6-5,TGTGCCAGCGTTTTGGCTAGCGTATCGGAGACCCAGTACTTC,CASVLASVSETQYF
.,.,TRBJ1-5,TRBV5-1,TGCGCCAGCAGCTTGGGGGGCCCGTATAGCAATCAGCCCCAGCATTTT,CASSLGGPYSNQPQHF
.,TRBD1,TRBJ1-2,TRBV7-9,TGTGCCAGCAGCCCTGGACAGGGAGCTAACTATGGCTACACCTTC,CASSPGQGANYGYTF
.,.,TRBJ2-3,TRBV27,TGTGCCAGCAGCCTAGGCGCAGCTAGCACAGATACGCAGTATTTT,CASSLGAASTDTQYF
.,.,TRBJ2-7,TRBV3-1/TRBV3-2,TGTGCCAGCAGCCAAATGACCGGGGACTACGAGCAGTACTTC,CASSQMTGDYEQYF
.,.,TRBJ1-3,TRBV29-1,TGCAGCGTTCGAGGCTCTGGAAACACCATATATTTT,CSVRGSGNTIYF
once,TRBD2,TRBJ2-7,TRBV4-2,TGTGCCAGCAGCCAAGAGCCTAGCGGCCCCGGAGTGAAGTACTTC,CASSQEPSGPGVKYF
once,.,TRBJ1-1,TRBV19,TGTGCCAGCCTAAGGTCTTCGGGGAACACTGAAGCTTTCTTT,CASLRSSGNTEAFF
.,TRBD1,TRBJ2-1,TRBV6-1,TGTGCCAGTGGAGACAGGGGCGGAGGCGATGAGCAGTTCTTC,CASGDRGGGDEQFF
once,TRBD2,TRBJ2-3,TRBV7-2,TGTGCCAGCAGCTCCCGCCTTAGCGGGGGCCCGGGAGATACGCAGTATTTT,CASSSRLSGGPGDTQYF
.,.,TRBJ1-4,TRBV11-3,TGTGCCAGCAGCCCCTCTCCTCGAGGTGGAAAACTGTTTTTT,CASSPSPRGGKLFF
.,.,TRBJ2-2,TRBV7-8,TGTGCCAGCAGCTTCAGGCCAAGTAGGACCGGGGAGCTGTTTTTT,CASSFRPSRTGELFF
.,TRBD2,TRBJ2-5,TRBV6-6,TGTGCCAGCAGGGCCCTACAGCGGGGGGGCCCAGAGACCCAGTACTTC,CASRALQRGGPETQYF
.,.,TRBJ2-7,TRBV19,TGTGCCAGTAGTATTCCAACACCGCCCAATCCATACGAGCAGTACTTC,CASSIPTPPNPYEQYF
.,TRBD2,TRBJ2-1,TRBV23-1,TGCGCCAGCAGTCAATTTAATAGCGGGGAATTGGGCTCCTACAATGAGCAGTTCTTC,CASSQFNSGELGSYNEQFF
.,TRBD1,TRBJ2-1,TRBV24-1,TGTGCCACCAGTGATTTTCGGGACAGTCGACAATACAATGAGCAGTTCTTC,CATSDFRDSRQYNEQFF
.,.,TRBJ1-3,TRBV19,TGTGCCAGTAGCTCCGCCGCTGTGGGCGCTGGAAACACCATATATTTT,CASSSAAVGAGNTIYF
once,.,TRBJ2-5,TRBV7-9,TGTGCCAGCAGCCTCCCAGGCAGGCCGATAGAGACCCAGTACTTC,CASSLPGRPIETQYF